These T cell receptor beta chains were read from a single sample in a study of T cells after yellow fever vaccination. MiXCR, applied by TCRdb to the 5' RACE reads, yields one record per CDR3 protein. The table lists 500,000 to 650,000 distinct CDR3 sequences, about a sixth of them singletons. This specimen was PBMCs, taken about 5 days after the first yellow fever vaccination. The receptor set was obtained from a man between 18 and 29 years old who received the YFV17D yellow fever vaccine. Each CDR3 is given without its conserved first and last residue. Some rows have no size entry. The others give once, few or many, or a class for an expanded clone.

cdr3_aa: AARTYEKLF
j_call: TRBJ1-4
cdr3_length: 9
v_call: TRBV6-1
clone_size: few

cdr3_aa: ASSPRGTGANVLT
j_call: TRBJ2-6
cdr3_length: 13
v_call: TRBV4-1
clone_size: few

cdr3_aa: ASSQGEIPNYGYT
j_call: TRBJ1-2
cdr3_length: 13
v_call: TRBV3-1
clone_size: .

cdr3_aa: SVAVQGTEAF
j_call: TRBJ1-1
cdr3_length: 10
v_call: TRBV29-1
clone_size: few

cdr3_aa: SATNNEQF
j_call: TRBJ2-1
cdr3_length: 8
v_call: TRBV20-1
clone_size: .

cdr3_aa: ASSEQGTPNTGELF
j_call: TRBJ2-2
cdr3_length: 14
v_call: TRBV5-1
clone_size: .

cdr3_aa: ASSRTDLYTGELF
j_call: TRBJ2-2
cdr3_length: 13
v_call: TRBV12-3/TRBV12-4
clone_size: many

cdr3_aa: ASGLVLDHRGLYGYT
j_call: TRBJ1-2
cdr3_length: 15
v_call: TRBV12-5
clone_size: .

cdr3_aa: ASSSPGPPRYEQY
j_call: TRBJ2-7
cdr3_length: 13
v_call: TRBV6-5
clone_size: few

cdr3_aa: ATSDAVAEYIGDTQY
j_call: TRBJ2-3
cdr3_length: 15
v_call: TRBV24-1
clone_size: .

cdr3_aa: ASSLRTGGFGDGYT
j_call: TRBJ1-2
cdr3_length: 14
v_call: TRBV7-2
clone_size: few

cdr3_aa: ASSLLLAGIQETQY
j_call: TRBJ2-5
cdr3_length: 14
v_call: TRBV7-9
clone_size: .

cdr3_aa: ASSQGGLLGNTIY
j_call: TRBJ1-3
cdr3_length: 13
v_call: TRBV4-3
clone_size: few

cdr3_aa: ASSLTGGSQETQY
j_call: TRBJ2-5
cdr3_length: 13
v_call: TRBV7-9
clone_size: .

cdr3_aa: ASSFSSGGAGELF
j_call: TRBJ2-2
cdr3_length: 13
v_call: TRBV11-1
clone_size: few

cdr3_aa: ASGRQGGNQPQH
j_call: TRBJ1-5
cdr3_length: 12
v_call: TRBV27
clone_size: few

cdr3_aa: ASSQSVWGNTGELF
j_call: TRBJ2-2
cdr3_length: 14
v_call: TRBV4-3
clone_size: .

cdr3_aa: ASSVQHRNSPLH
j_call: TRBJ1-6
cdr3_length: 12
v_call: TRBV3-1
clone_size: few

cdr3_aa: ASSGLAGNGNTGELF
j_call: TRBJ2-2
cdr3_length: 15
v_call: TRBV6-1
clone_size: .

cdr3_aa: SAKGRAAYNEQF
j_call: TRBJ2-1
cdr3_length: 12
v_call: TRBV29-1
clone_size: few

cdr3_aa: ASSPGLNYEQY
j_call: TRBJ2-7
cdr3_length: 11
v_call: TRBV19
clone_size: few

cdr3_aa: ASQGGLAGSGETQY
j_call: TRBJ2-5
cdr3_length: 14
v_call: TRBV2
clone_size: few

cdr3_aa: ASSFGTDNEQF
j_call: TRBJ2-1
cdr3_length: 11
v_call: TRBV7-3
clone_size: .

cdr3_aa: ASPEPWKRYRGFDEQY
j_call: TRBJ2-7
cdr3_length: 16
v_call: TRBV5-1
clone_size: .

cdr3_aa: ASTETDTQY
j_call: TRBJ2-3
cdr3_length: 9
v_call: TRBV12-3/TRBV12-4
clone_size: few

cdr3_aa: ASSPRDRTYNEQF
j_call: TRBJ2-1
cdr3_length: 13
v_call: TRBV9
clone_size: .

cdr3_aa: ASSQRAGSSTDTQY
j_call: TRBJ2-3
cdr3_length: 14
v_call: TRBV4-3
clone_size: .

cdr3_aa: ASSQKAGLYEQY
j_call: TRBJ2-7
cdr3_length: 12
v_call: TRBV5-1
clone_size: many

cdr3_aa: SARVAGGVETQY
j_call: TRBJ2-5
cdr3_length: 12
v_call: TRBV20-1
clone_size: many

cdr3_aa: SAAGQGRSNQPQH
j_call: TRBJ1-5
cdr3_length: 13
v_call: TRBV20-1
clone_size: few

cdr3_aa: ASSPRGDTDTQY
j_call: TRBJ2-3
cdr3_length: 12
v_call: TRBV7-3
clone_size: .

cdr3_aa: SARDPLGLAGVEQY
j_call: TRBJ2-7
cdr3_length: 14
v_call: TRBV20-1
clone_size: .

cdr3_aa: SASDGQSTNEKLF
j_call: TRBJ1-4
cdr3_length: 13
v_call: TRBV20-1
clone_size: .

cdr3_aa: SARDLGLQETQY
j_call: TRBJ2-5
cdr3_length: 12
v_call: TRBV20-1
clone_size: .

cdr3_aa: ASSSARDRVRSSYEQY
j_call: TRBJ2-7
cdr3_length: 16
v_call: TRBV7-8
clone_size: .

cdr3_aa: ASSIVPPTAGQF
j_call: TRBJ2-1
cdr3_length: 12
v_call: TRBV19
clone_size: .

cdr3_aa: ASSKDTYGYT
j_call: TRBJ1-2
cdr3_length: 10
v_call: TRBV5-6
clone_size: few

cdr3_aa: ASSSFDRDRTEAF
j_call: TRBJ1-1
cdr3_length: 13
v_call: TRBV4-1
clone_size: few

cdr3_aa: ASSLVLGGETQY
j_call: TRBJ2-5
cdr3_length: 12
v_call: TRBV11-2
clone_size: few

cdr3_aa: ASSLGGLSYNEQF
j_call: TRBJ2-1
cdr3_length: 13
v_call: TRBV5-1
clone_size: many

cdr3_aa: ASSYLQGDSGNTIY
j_call: TRBJ1-3
cdr3_length: 14
v_call: TRBV6-5
clone_size: .

cdr3_aa: ATCRQGPETQY
j_call: TRBJ2-3
cdr3_length: 11
v_call: TRBV3-1
clone_size: .

cdr3_aa: ASSQPTQRIDRGRSYT
j_call: TRBJ1-2
cdr3_length: 16
v_call: TRBV4-1
clone_size: few

cdr3_aa: ARREEEQF
j_call: TRBJ2-1
cdr3_length: 8
v_call: TRBV27
clone_size: .

cdr3_aa: ASSATGRETQY
j_call: TRBJ2-5
cdr3_length: 11
v_call: TRBV18
clone_size: few

cdr3_aa: ASSEARGPHQPQH
j_call: TRBJ1-5
cdr3_length: 13
v_call: TRBV6-1
clone_size: .

cdr3_aa: ASHNFGQTDEAF
j_call: TRBJ1-1
cdr3_length: 12
v_call: TRBV12-3/TRBV12-4
clone_size: .

cdr3_aa: ATSNSEDYEQY
j_call: TRBJ2-7
cdr3_length: 11
v_call: TRBV15
clone_size: .

cdr3_aa: ASTTTGWEQY
j_call: TRBJ2-7
cdr3_length: 10
v_call: TRBV2
clone_size: .

cdr3_aa: ASSQEGGSPLH
j_call: TRBJ1-6
cdr3_length: 11
v_call: TRBV4-3
clone_size: .

cdr3_aa: ASSQDYRAGYYTEAF
j_call: TRBJ1-1
cdr3_length: 15
v_call: TRBV4-3
clone_size: .

cdr3_aa: ASSPTGFNEQY
j_call: TRBJ2-7
cdr3_length: 11
v_call: TRBV7-9
clone_size: .

cdr3_aa: ASSQVPTNTEAF
j_call: TRBJ1-1
cdr3_length: 12
v_call: TRBV4-1
clone_size: .

cdr3_aa: ASSLDSLTDTQY
j_call: TRBJ2-3
cdr3_length: 12
v_call: TRBV5-1
clone_size: few